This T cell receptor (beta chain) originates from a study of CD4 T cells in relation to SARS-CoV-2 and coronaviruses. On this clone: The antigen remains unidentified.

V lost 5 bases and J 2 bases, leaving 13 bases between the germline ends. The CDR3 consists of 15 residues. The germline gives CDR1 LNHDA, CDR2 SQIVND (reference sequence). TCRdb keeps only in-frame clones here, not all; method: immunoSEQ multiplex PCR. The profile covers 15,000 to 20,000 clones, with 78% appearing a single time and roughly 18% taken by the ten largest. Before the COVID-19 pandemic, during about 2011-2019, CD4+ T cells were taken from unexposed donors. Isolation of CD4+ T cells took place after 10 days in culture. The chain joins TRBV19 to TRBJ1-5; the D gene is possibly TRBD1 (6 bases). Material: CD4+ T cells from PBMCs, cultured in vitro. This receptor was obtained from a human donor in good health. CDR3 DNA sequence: TGTGCCAGTAGTCTGAGGGGGTTCGGCAATCAGCCCCAGCATTTT. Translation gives CASSLRGFGNQPQHF. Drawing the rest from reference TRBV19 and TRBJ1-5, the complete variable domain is DGGITQSPKYLFRKEGQNVTLSCEQNLNHDAMYWYRQDPGQGLRLIYYSQIVNDFQKGDIAEGYSVSREKKESFPLTVTSAQKNPTAFYLCASSLRGFGNQPQHFGDGTRLSIL.